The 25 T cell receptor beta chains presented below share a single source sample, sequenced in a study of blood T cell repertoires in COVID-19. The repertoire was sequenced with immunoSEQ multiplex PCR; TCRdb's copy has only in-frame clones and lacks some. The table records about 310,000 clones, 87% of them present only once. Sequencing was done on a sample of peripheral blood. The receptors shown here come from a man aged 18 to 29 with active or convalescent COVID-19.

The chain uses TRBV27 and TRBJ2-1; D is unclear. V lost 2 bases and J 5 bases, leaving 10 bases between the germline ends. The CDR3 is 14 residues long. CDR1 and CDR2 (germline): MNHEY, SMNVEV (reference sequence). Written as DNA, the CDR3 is TGTGCCAGCAGTTTAATGGTCCTACACAATGAGCAGTTCTTC. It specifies CASSLMVLHNEQFF.

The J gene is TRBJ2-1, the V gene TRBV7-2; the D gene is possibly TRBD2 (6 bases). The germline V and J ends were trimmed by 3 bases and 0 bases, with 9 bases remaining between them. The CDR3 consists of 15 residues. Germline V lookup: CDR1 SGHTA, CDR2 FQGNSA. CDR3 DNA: TGTGCCAGCAGCTTCCTAGCGTTCTCCTACAATGAGCAGTTCTTC. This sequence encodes CASSFLAFSYNEQFF.

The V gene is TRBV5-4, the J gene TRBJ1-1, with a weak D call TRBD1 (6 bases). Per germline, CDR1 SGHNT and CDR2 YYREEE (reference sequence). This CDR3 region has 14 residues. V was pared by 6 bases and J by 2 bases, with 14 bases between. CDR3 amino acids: CASIAGGHNTEAFF. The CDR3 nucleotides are TGTGCCAGCATCGCGGGGGGACACAACACTGAAGCTTTCTTT. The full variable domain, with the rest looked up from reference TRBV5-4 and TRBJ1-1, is ETGVTQSPTHLIKTRGQQVTLRCSSQSGHNTVSWYQQALGQGPQFIFQYYREEENGRGNFPPRFSGLQFPNYSSELNVNALELDDSALYLCASIAGGHNTEAFFGQGTRLTVV.

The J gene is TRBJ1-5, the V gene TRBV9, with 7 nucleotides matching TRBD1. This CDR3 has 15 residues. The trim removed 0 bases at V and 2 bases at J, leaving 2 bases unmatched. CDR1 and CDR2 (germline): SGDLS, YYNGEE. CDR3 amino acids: CASSVEGQRNQPQHF. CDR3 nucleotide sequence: TGTGCCAGCAGCGTAGAGGGACAGCGCAATCAGCCCCAGCATTTT.

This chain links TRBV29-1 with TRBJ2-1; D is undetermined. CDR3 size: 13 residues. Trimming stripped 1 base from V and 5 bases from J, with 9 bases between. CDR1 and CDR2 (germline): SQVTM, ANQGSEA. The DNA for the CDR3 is TGCAGCGTTGAAGTCGCCCAGGACAATGAGCAGTTCTTC. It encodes CSVEVAQDNEQFF.

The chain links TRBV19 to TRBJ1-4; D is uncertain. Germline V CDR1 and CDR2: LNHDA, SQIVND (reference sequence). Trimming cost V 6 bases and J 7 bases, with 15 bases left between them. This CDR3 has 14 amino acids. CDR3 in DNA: TGTGCCAGTAGCCCCTGGACTGCCAGTGAAAAACTGTTTTTT. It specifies CASSPWTASEKLFF. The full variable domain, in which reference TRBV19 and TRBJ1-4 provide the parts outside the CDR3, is DGGITQSPKYLFRKEGQNVTLSCEQNLNHDAMYWYRQDPGQGLRLIYYSQIVNDFQKGDIAEGYSVSREKKESFPLTVTSAQKNPTAFYLCASSPWTASEKLFFGSGTQLSVL.

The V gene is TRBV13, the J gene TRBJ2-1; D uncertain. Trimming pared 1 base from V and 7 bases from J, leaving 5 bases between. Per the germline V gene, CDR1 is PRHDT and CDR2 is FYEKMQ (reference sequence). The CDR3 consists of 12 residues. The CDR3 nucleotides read TGTGCCAGCAGCTTAGCAGCGAATGAGCAGTTCTTC. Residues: CASSLAANEQFF.

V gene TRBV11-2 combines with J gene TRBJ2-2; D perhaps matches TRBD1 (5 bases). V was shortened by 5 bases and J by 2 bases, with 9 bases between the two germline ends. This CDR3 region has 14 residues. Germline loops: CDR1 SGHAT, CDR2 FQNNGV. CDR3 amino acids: CASSTGHNTGELFF. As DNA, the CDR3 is TGTGCCAGCAGCACAGGACACAACACCGGGGAGCTGTTTTTT.

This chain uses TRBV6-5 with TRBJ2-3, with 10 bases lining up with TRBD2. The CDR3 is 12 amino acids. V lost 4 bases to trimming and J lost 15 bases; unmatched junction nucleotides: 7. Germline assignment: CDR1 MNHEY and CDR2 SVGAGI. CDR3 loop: CASSSTSGPHYF. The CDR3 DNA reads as TGTGCCAGCAGTTCGACTAGCGGGCCCCATTATTTT.

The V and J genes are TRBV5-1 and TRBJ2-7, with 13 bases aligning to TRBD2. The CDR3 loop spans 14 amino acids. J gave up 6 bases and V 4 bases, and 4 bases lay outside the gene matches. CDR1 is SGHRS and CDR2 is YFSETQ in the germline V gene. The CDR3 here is CASSPLAGGGEQYF. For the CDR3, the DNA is TGCGCCAGCAGCCCACTAGCGGGGGGGGGCGAGCAGTACTTC. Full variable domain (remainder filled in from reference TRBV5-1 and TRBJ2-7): KAGVTQTPRYLIKTRGQQVTLSCSPISGHRSVSWYQQTPGQGLQFLFEYFSETQRNKGNFPGRFSGRQFSNSRSEMNVSTLELGDSALYLCASSPLAGGGEQYFGPGTRLTVT.

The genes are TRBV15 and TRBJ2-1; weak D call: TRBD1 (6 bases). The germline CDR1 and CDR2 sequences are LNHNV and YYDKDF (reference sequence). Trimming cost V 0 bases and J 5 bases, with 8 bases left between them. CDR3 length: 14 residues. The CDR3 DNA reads TGTGCCACCAGCAGAGACAACAGGGACAATGAGCAGTTCTTC. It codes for CATSRDNRDNEQFF.

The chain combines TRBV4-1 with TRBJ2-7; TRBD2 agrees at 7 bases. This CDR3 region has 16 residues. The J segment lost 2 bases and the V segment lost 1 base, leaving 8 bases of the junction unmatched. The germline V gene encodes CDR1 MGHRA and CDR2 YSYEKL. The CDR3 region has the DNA TGCGCCAGCAGCCAAGCCTCTAGCGGACCTCCCTACGAGCAGTACTTC. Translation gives CASSQASSGPPYEQYF.

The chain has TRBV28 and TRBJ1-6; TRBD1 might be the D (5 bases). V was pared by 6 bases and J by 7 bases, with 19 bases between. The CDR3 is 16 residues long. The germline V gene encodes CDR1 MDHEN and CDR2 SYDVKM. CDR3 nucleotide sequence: TGTGCCAGCAGCAGTGGAGACAGCCTTCGGAATTCACCCCTCCACTTT. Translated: CASSSGDSLRNSPLHF. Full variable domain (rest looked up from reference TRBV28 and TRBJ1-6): DVKVTQSSRYLVKRTGEKVFLECVQDMDHENMFWYRQDPGLGLRLIYFSYDVKMKEKGDIPEGYSVSREKKERFSLILESASTNQTSMYLCASSSGDSLRNSPLHFGNGTRLTVT.

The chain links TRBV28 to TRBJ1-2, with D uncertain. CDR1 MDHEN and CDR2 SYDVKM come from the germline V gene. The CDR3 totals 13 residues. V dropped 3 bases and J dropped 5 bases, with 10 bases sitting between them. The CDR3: CASSFRQAYGYTF. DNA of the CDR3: TGTGCCAGCAGTTTCAGGCAGGCTTATGGCTACACCTTC.

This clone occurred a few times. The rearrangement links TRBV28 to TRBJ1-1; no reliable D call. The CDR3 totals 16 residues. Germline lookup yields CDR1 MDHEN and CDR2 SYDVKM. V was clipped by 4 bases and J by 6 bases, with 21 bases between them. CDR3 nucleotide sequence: TGTGCCAGCAGTTCCCCCCTTGGAGGGCGGGCGCCTGAAGCTTTCTTT. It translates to CASSSPLGGRAPEAFF.

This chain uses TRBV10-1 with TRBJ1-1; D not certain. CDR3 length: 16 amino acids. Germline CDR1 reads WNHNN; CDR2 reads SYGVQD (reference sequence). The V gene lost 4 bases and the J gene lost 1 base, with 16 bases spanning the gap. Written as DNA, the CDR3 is TGCGCCAGCAGTGGTCGCAAAGACGGGTGGAACACTGAAGCTTTCTTT. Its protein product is CASSGRKDGWNTEAFF.

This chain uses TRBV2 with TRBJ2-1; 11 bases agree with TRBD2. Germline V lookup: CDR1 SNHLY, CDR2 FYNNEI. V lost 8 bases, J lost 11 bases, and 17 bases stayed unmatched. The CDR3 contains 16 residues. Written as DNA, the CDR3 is TGTGCCAGCTCACTTCAGGGGACTAGCGGCCTTCAAAAGCAGTTCTTC. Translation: CASSLQGTSGLQKQFF.

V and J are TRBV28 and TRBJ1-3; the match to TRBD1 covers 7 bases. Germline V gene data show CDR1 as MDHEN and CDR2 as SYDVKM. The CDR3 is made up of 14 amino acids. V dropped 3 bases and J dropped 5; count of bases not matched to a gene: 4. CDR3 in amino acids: CASSFRDSRNTIYF. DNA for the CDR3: TGTGCCAGCAGTTTCCGGGACAGCAGAAACACCATATATTTT.

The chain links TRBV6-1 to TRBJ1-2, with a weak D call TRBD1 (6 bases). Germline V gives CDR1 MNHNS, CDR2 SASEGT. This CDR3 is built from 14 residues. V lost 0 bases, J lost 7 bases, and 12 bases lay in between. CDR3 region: CASSEAGGLGGYTF. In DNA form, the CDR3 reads TGTGCCAGCAGTGAAGCGGGGGGGCTCGGTGGCTACACCTTC.

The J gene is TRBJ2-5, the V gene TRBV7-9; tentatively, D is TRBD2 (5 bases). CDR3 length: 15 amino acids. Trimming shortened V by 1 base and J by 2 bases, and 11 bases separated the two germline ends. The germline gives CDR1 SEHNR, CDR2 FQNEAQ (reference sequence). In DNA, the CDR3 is TGTGCCAGCAGCTTAGTGGCTAGCAGACAAGAGACCCAGTACTTC. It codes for CASSLVASRQETQYF.

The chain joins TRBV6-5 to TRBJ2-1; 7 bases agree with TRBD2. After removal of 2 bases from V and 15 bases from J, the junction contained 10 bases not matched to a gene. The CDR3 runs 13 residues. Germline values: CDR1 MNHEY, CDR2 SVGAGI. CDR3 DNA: TGTGCCAGCAGTTACGGGCCTCTAGCGGATTGGTTCTTC. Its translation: CASSYGPLADWFF.

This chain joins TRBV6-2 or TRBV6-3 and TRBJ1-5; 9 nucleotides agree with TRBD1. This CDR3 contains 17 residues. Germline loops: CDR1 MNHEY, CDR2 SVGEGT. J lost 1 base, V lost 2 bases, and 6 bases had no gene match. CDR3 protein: CASSYPEGQGSNQPQHF. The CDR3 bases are TGTGCCAGCAGTTACCCTGAGGGACAGGGAAGCAATCAGCCCCAGCATTTT.

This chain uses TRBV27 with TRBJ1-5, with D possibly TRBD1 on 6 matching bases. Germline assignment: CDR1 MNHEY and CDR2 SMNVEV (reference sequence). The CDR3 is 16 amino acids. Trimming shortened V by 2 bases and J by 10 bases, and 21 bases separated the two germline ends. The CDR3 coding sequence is TGTGCCAGCAGTTTAGACCCCACAGGGTTAATACAACCCCAGCATTTT. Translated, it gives CASSLDPTGLIQPQHF.

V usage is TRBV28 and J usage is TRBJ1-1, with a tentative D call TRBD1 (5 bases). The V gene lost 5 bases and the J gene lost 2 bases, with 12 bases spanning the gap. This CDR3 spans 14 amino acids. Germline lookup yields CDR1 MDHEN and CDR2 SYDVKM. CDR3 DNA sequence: TGTGCCAGCAGTATATTACAGGTTAACACTGAAGCTTTCTTT. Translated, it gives CASSILQVNTEAFF.

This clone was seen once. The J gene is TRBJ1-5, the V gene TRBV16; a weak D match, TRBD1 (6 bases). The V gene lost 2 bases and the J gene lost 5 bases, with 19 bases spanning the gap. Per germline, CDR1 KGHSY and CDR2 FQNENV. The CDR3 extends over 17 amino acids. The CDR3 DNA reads TGTGCCAGCAGCCAAGTAACAGGGCCTTCCCTTTATCAGCCCCAGCATTTT. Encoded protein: CASSQVTGPSLYQPQHF.